This is a list of T cell receptor beta chains from one sample in a study of T-cell reconstitution after alpha-beta-depleted transplantation in children. Using its own MiXCR run on the PCR reads, TCRdb lists one record per CDR3 protein. The table records approximately 130,000 distinct CDR3 sequences, about 9.5% of them present only once. Here the sequenced sample was PBMCs, mostly from graft donor cells, taken 180 days after TCRalphabeta/CD19-depleted stem cell transplant. These TCRs come from a girl under three years old who had a stem cell transplant for combined immunodeficiency, so the T cells may come from the graft donor. The CDR3 runs from the conserved cysteine through the conserved F or W. The D gene is left open where the match is weak. Not all rows give a size; the values are once, few, many and, for expanded clones, a class.

J	D	V	size	CDR3	DNA
TRBJ2-7	TRBD2	TRBV5-4	-	CARSLTRGDYEQYF	TGTGCCAGGAGCTTGACGCGGGGGGACTACGAGCAGTACTTC
TRBJ2-7	TRBD1	TRBV5-4	-	CASSPLATGVGEQYF	TGTGCCAGCAGCCCTTTAGCCACAGGGGTAGGCGAGCAGTACTTC
TRBJ2-3	-	TRBV29-1	-	CSSTGKSTDTQYF	TGCAGCTCAACAGGGAAGAGCACAGATACGCAGTATTTT
TRBJ2-2	TRBD1	TRBV10-3	-	CAISETEGGAGAGELFF	TGTGCCATCAGTGAGACCGAAGGGGGCGCAGGGGCCGGGGAGCTGTTTTTT
TRBJ1-1	-	TRBV12-3/TRBV12-4	many	CASSSPRGGGWNTEAFF	TGTGCCAGCAGTTCTCCCCGGGGGGGAGGCTGGAACACTGAAGCTTTCTTT
TRBJ2-6	TRBD1	TRBV11-2	-	CASSNGRQGYSGANVLTF	TGTGCCAGCAGTAACGGCAGACAGGGTTACTCTGGGGCCAACGTCCTGACTTTC
TRBJ1-5	TRBD1	TRBV9	-	CAISRDRLSNQPQHF	TGTGCAATTAGCAGGGACAGGCTCAGCAATCAGCCCCAGCATTTT
TRBJ2-2	TRBD1	TRBV10-3	-	CAIALDRGGGELFF	TGTGCCATCGCCTTGGACAGGGGTGGCGGGGAGCTGTTTTTT
TRBJ2-2	-	TRBV5-1	many	CASSLDVFTGELFF	TGCGCCAGCAGCTTGGATGTTTTCACCGGGGAGCTGTTTTTT
TRBJ2-1	-	TRBV6-2/TRBV6-3	many	CASTRPVNNEQFF	TGTGCCAGCACCCGACCGGTGAACAATGAGCAGTTCTTC
TRBJ2-7	TRBD1	TRBV6-5	-	CASSYPPGTGDPTSEQYF	TGTGCCAGCAGTTACCCCCCCGGGACAGGGGACCCTACGTCCGAGCAGTACTTC
TRBJ1-6	-	TRBV20-1	many	CSASLREFTALHF	TGCAGTGCTAGCCTCAGGGAATTCACGGCCCTCCACTTT
TRBJ2-7	TRBD1	TRBV2	-	CASSGRTGPYEQYF	TGTGCCAGCAGTGGCCGGACAGGGCCCTACGAGCAGTACTTC
TRBJ1-1	TRBD1	TRBV4-3	-	CASSAGQSNTEAFF	TGCGCCAGCAGCGCGGGACAGAGCAACACTGAAGCTTTCTTT
TRBJ2-3	TRBD2	TRBV19	-	CASRGAGVPDTQYF	TGTGCCAGTAGAGGAGCGGGAGTCCCAGATACGCAGTATTTT
TRBJ2-1	TRBD2	TRBV4-3	-	CASSQGLAGLDGSYNEQFF	TGCGCCAGCAGCCAAGGGCTAGCGGGACTCGATGGGTCCTACAATGAGCAGTTCTTC
TRBJ2-7	-	TRBV7-2	few	CASSLRTVGYEQYF	TGTGCCAGCAGCCTGCGGACAGTCGGCTACGAGCAGTACTTC
TRBJ1-1	-	TRBV20-1	-	CSAPSGRGYFF	TGCAGTGCTCCATCAGGGAGGGGGTACTTCTTT
TRBJ1-1	-	TRBV5-1	few	CASSLGSGYMNTEAFF	TGCGCCAGCAGCTTGGGATCTGGTTACATGAACACTGAAGCTTTCTTT
TRBJ2-5	TRBD2	TRBV5-1	-	CASSLNGRARETQYF	TGCGCCAGCAGCTTGAACGGGAGGGCGCGGGAGACCCAGTACTTC
TRBJ2-1	-	TRBV25-1	many	CASSDPRDGSEQFF	TGTGCCAGCAGTGACCCACGGGACGGCAGTGAGCAGTTCTTC
TRBJ1-4	-	TRBV5-1	-	CSSSLGSLATNEKLFF	TGCTCCAGCAGCTTGGGGAGCCTGGCAACTAATGAAAAACTGTTTTTT
TRBJ2-5	-	TRBV29-1	few	CSGKTRLIETQYF	TGCAGCGGGAAGACTAGGCTCATAGAGACCCAGTACTTC
TRBJ2-7	-	TRBV20-1	-	CSARDGRIQTYEQYF	TGCAGTGCTAGAGATGGGCGGATACAGACATACGAGCAGTACTTC
TRBJ2-7	TRBD1	TRBV18	-	CASQGQGNGEQYF	TGTGCCAGCCAGGGACAGGGAAATGGCGAGCAGTACTTC
TRBJ2-5	-	TRBV7-6	few	CASSFGLGMMTQYF	TGTGCCAGCAGCTTTGGGCTGGGGATGATGACCCAGTACTTC
TRBJ2-1	-	TRBV6-5	few	CASSYRVGIEQFF	TGTGCCAGCAGTTACCGTGTGGGAATTGAGCAGTTCTTC
TRBJ2-7	-	TRBV16	-	CASSQSRGRYEQYF	TGTGCCAGCAGCCAATCAAGGGGCAGGTACGAGCAGTACTTC
TRBJ1-5	-	TRBV11-2	few	CASSLSTASNQPQHF	TGTGCCAGCAGCTTATCAACAGCCAGCAATCAGCCCCAGCATTTT
TRBJ2-1	TRBD1	TRBV12-3/TRBV12-4	few	CASRYRDRPYNEQFF	TGTGCCAGCAGGTACCGGGACAGGCCCTACAATGAGCAGTTCTTC
TRBJ2-5	TRBD1	TRBV5-1	-	CASSLRTGVPSETQYF	TGCGCCAGCAGCTTGAGGACAGGGGTCCCATCGGAGACCCAGTACTTC
TRBJ1-2	TRBD1	TRBV5-1	few	CASSPGQGATAYGYTF	TGCGCCAGCAGCCCGGGACAGGGGGCGACGGCCTATGGCTACACCTTC
TRBJ2-1	-	TRBV6-5	-	CASSYRGRSSSYNEQFF	TGTGCCAGCAGTTATAGGGGCAGGTCTAGCTCCTACAATGAGCAGTTCTTC
TRBJ2-7	-	TRBV6-1	-	CASRITGGAAYEQYF	TGTGCCAGCAGGATCACAGGGGGGGCGGCCTACGAGCAGTACTTC
TRBJ2-3	TRBD2	TRBV27	-	CASSLRLAGGISSTDTQYF	TGTGCCAGCAGTTTACGACTAGCGGGAGGGATTTCTAGCACAGATACGCAGTATTTT
TRBJ1-2	-	TRBV27	few	CASTLYGGGNYGYTF	TGTGCCAGCACTCTCTATGGCGGGGGTAACTATGGCTACACCTTC
TRBJ2-1	-	TRBV7-2	many	CASSLGQEYNEQFF	TGTGCCAGCAGCTTAGGGCAGGAATACAATGAGCAGTTCTTC
TRBJ2-7	-	TRBV10-3	few	CAISETYEQYF	TGTGCCATCAGTGAGACTTACGAGCAGTACTTC
TRBJ2-7	TRBD1	TRBV12-3/TRBV12-4	many	CASSLTGERHEQYF	TGTGCCAGCAGTCTGACAGGGGAAAGGCACGAGCAGTACTTC
TRBJ2-7	TRBD2	TRBV6-5	-	CASSYLGLAGGWRQYF	TGTGCCAGCAGTTACTTAGGACTAGCGGGCGGCTGGCGGCAGTACTTC
TRBJ2-7	-	TRBV5-1	-	CASGRDTLAYEQYF	TGCGCCAGCGGCCGGGACACTCTGGCCTACGAGCAGTACTTC
TRBJ2-1	TRBD2	TRBV7-2	-	CASSPSWGLAYNEQFF	TGTGCCAGCAGTCCTTCGTGGGGACTAGCGTACAATGAGCAGTTCTTC
TRBJ2-1	TRBD2	TRBV7-2	-	CASSTRTSGGYNEQFF	TGTGCCAGCAGCACCCGGACTAGCGGGGGATACAATGAGCAGTTCTTC
TRBJ1-1	-	TRBV29-1	-	CSAFRQKNTEAFF	TGCAGCGCCTTCCGCCAGAAGAACACTGAAGCTTTCTTT
TRBJ2-2	-	TRBV28	few	CASRPHSAGTGELFF	TGTGCCAGCAGACCCCACTCTGCGGGCACCGGGGAGCTGTTTTTT
TRBJ2-5	-	TRBV11-2	few	CASSLGSGEGETQYF	TGTGCCAGCAGCTTAGGTAGCGGAGAGGGGGAGACCCAGTACTTC
TRBJ1-2	-	TRBV7-2	many	CASSLRPTLQVNYGYTF	TGTGCCAGCAGCTTACGGCCGACACTACAGGTTAACTATGGCTACACCTTC
TRBJ2-2	-	TRBV20-1	-	CSALGSSPANTGELFF	TGCAGTGCGTTAGGGTCTAGTCCGGCGAACACCGGGGAGCTGTTTTTT
TRBJ2-7	TRBD2	TRBV20-1	few	CSAREGLGHSYEQYF	TGCAGTGCTAGAGAAGGACTAGGTCATTCCTACGAGCAGTACTTC
TRBJ2-5	-	TRBV7-9	-	CASSLTREETQYF	TGTGCCAGCAGCTTAACTCGGGAAGAGACCCAGTACTTC
TRBJ2-5	-	TRBV29-1	few	CSVDQFEETQYF	TGCAGCGTTGACCAGTTTGAAGAGACCCAGTACTTC
TRBJ2-3	TRBD2	TRBV9	-	CASSVAGGPPDTQYF	TGTGCCAGCAGCGTAGCGGGGGGGCCCCCAGATACGCAGTATTTT
TRBJ1-2	-	TRBV12-3/TRBV12-4	-	CASRSEGAGYTF	TGTGCCAGCAGGTCCGAAGGAGCCGGCTACACCTTC
TRBJ2-4	TRBD1	TRBV5-1	-	CASSLDRATKNIQYF	TGCGCCAGCAGCTTAGACAGGGCGACCAAAAACATTCAGTACTTC
TRBJ2-5	TRBD2	TRBV27	medium-sized	CASRRDYEETQYF	TGTGCCAGCCGTCGGGACTACGAGGAGACCCAGTACTTC
TRBJ2-1	TRBD2	TRBV7-2	-	CASSLAPGRNEQFF	TGTGCCAGCAGCTTAGCCCCCGGGAGGAATGAGCAGTTCTTC
TRBJ2-7	-	TRBV20-1	-	CSAREWSGWGRTYEQYF	TGCAGTGCTAGAGAGTGGAGTGGGTGGGGGCGAACCTACGAGCAGTACTTC
TRBJ2-7	TRBD1	TRBV12-3/TRBV12-4	-	CASSFEPGTGAPPSSYEQYF	TGTGCCAGCAGTTTTGAGCCCGGGACAGGGGCCCCTCCAAGCTCCTACGAGCAGTACTTC
TRBJ2-5	-	TRBV7-7	-	CASSPLGTGRTQYF	TGTGCTAGCAGCCCCCTGGGAACGGGGAGGACCCAGTACTTC
TRBJ1-5	TRBD1	TRBV28	few	CASTGGRTGGLYSNQPQHF	TGTGCCAGCACCGGAGGGCGGACAGGGGGCCTTTATAGCAATCAGCCCCAGCATTTT